This T cell receptor beta chain was identified in a study of blood T cell repertoires in COVID-19. Study details: From the United States, Italy and Spain came samples of acute and convalescent COVID-19. The analysed material was cDNA or gDNA that came from T cells, B-cell-depleted T cells, or PBMCs.

V gave up 7 bases and J gave up 5 bases, with 12 bases separating them. CDR1 is MDHEN, CDR2 SYDVKM, per germline. The CDR3 has 13 residues. The study recruited people aged about 18 to 95 years across around 23 US areas. What the recovered Cohort 3 donors had was two negative PCRs, clearance, or symptom resolution. The assay was immunoSEQ multiplex PCR, and TCRdb's table has in-frame clones only and misses some. The sample has hundreds of thousands of clones, more than 85% seen once; the top ten hold approximately 8%. This chain links TRBV28 with TRBJ1-5; D possibly corresponds to TRBD1 (5 bases). This sequence was found in a woman aged 55-70 years who had recovered from COVID-19. Sequenced: PBMCs or T cells enriched from blood (not recorded which). CDR3 DNA: TGTGCCAGCACTGAAAGGGGTCATCAGCCCCAGCATTTT. This sequence encodes CASTERGHQPQHF.